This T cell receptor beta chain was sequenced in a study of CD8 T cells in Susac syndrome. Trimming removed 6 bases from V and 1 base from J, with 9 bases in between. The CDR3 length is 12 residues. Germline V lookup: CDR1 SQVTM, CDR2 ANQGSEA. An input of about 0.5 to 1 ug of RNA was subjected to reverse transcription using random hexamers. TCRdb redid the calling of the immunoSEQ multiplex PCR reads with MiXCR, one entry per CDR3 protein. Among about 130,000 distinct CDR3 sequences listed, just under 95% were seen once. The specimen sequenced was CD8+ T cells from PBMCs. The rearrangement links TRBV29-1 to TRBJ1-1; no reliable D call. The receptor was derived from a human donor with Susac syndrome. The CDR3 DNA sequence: TGCAGCGTCCCCGGCTGGAACACTGAAGCTTTCTTT. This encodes CSVPGWNTEAFF.